This note documents a single T cell receptor beta chain sequence. Antigen unknown. This sample is drawn from a study of OX40 agonist ivuxolimab in advanced cancers. Overall study results and limits: Expanded clones were, on average, more numerous among CD8+ T cells than CD4+. Among the least clonally expanded were partial responders at 0.1-3.0 mg/kg.

Clones were read by immunoSEQ multiplex PCR, and TCRdb kept only the in-frame ones, dropping some. This sample has tens of thousands of clones; almost 85% occur once, and the top ten carry about half. The V gene's germline CDR1 is LNHDA and CDR2 SQIVND (reference sequence). V was pared by 4 bases and J by 2 bases, with 3 bases of the junction left unmatched. This CDR3 has 15 amino acids. This receptor was taken from an adult with an advanced solid tumor such as melanoma, head and neck, liver or kidney cancer. The starting material was CD4+ or CD8+ T cells sorted from blood, obtained in a trial of the OX40 agonist ivuxolimab. The rearrangement links TRBV19 to TRBJ2-1; 9 nucleotides agree with TRBD2. CDR3 sequence: CASSTVAGAYNEQFF. For the CDR3, the DNA is TGTGCCAGTAGTACCGTAGCGGGGGCCTACAATGAGCAGTTCTTC.